Below, one TCR beta chain is given with its context. The CDR3 is made up of 11 amino acids. Germline values: CDR1 PRHDT, CDR2 FYEKMQ (reference sequence). The V end was cut by 4 bases, the J end by 12 bases, with 10 bases between. The entry originates in a study of OX40 agonist ivuxolimab in advanced cancers. Assay used: immunoSEQ multiplex PCR; TCRdb lists only in-frame clones, some missing. The sample consists of about 15,000 clones, 50% to 75% of them appearing once. This specimen consisted of CD4+ or CD8+ T cells sorted from blood, obtained in a trial of the OX40 agonist ivuxolimab. This TCR was sampled from an adult with an advanced solid tumor such as melanoma, head and neck, liver or kidney cancer. The chain couples TRBV13 to TRBJ2-1; the D is unclear. This CDR3 reads CASSSGLRQFF. DNA of the CDR3: TGTGCCAGCAGCTCCGGATTGCGGCAGTTCTTC.